This TCR beta chain was observed in a study of T cell responses to AZD1222 COVID-19 vaccine. Study-wide results and caveats: Repertoires were obtained only post-peak T cell response. An increase in Spike-specific TCR breadth and depth was observed after two AZD1222 doses. Among the donors, most were white British and more were female, and clonal diversity was possibly underestimated. Per reports, nearly half of all spike-specific TCRs target regions that are unmutated in variants.

On this clone itself: Its antigen is unidentified.

TCRdb keeps only in-frame clones here, not all; method: immunoSEQ multiplex PCR. Counted here are about 150,000 clones, 92% occurring once; the ten biggest clones make up 2.5% to 4%. V trimming: 3 bases; J trimming: 2 bases; junction bases outside the gene matches: 5. The CDR3 is 16 amino acids. Germline values: CDR1 SGDLS, CDR2 YYNGEE. The source of this sequence is an adult who received the AZD1222 COVID-19 vaccine. The sample in question was peripheral blood, obtained 28 days after the second AZD1222 dose. The chain joins TRBV9 to TRBJ1-3; TRBD1 matches 10 bases. Here the CDR3 DNA reads TGTGCCAGCAGCGAGGGGACAGGGGAGGCTGGAAACACCATATATTTT. Its translation: CASSEGTGEAGNTIYF.